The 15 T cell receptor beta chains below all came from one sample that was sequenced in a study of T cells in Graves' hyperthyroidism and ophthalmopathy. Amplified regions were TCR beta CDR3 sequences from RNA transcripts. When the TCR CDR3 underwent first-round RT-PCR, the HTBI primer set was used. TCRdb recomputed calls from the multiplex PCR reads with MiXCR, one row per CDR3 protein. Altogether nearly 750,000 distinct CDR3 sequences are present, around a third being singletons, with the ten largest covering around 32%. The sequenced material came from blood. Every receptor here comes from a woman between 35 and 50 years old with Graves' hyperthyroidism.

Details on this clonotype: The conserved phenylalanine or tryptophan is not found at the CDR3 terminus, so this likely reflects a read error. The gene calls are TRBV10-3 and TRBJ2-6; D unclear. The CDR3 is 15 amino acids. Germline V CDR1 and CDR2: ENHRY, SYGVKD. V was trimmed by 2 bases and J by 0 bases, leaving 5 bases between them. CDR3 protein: CAISEANSGANVLTL. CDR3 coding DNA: TGTGCCATCAGTGAGGCCAACTCTGGGGCCAACGTCCTGACTCTC.

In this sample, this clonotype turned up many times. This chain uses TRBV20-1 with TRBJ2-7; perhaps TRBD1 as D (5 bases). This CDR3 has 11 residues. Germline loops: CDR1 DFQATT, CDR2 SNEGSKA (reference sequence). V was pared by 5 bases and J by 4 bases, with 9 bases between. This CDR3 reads CSAAQGYEQYF. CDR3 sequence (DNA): TGCAGTGCTGCTCAGGGATACGAGCAGTACTTC.

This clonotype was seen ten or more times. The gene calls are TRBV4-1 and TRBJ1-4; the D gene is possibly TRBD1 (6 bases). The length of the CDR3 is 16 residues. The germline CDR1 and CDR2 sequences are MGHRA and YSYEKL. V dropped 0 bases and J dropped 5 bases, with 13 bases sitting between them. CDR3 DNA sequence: TGCGCCAGCAGCCAAGAAGTGGGGGGCTGGAATGAAAAACTGTTTTTT. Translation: CASSQEVGGWNEKLFF.

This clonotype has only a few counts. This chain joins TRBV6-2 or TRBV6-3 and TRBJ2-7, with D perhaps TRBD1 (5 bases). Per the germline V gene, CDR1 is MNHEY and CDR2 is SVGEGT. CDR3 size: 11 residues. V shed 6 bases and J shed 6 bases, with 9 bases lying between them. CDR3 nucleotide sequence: TGTGCCAGCAGGCAGGGCGTCGAGCAGTACTTC. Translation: CASRQGVEQYF.

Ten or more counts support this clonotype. In nucleotides, the CDR3 is TGTGCCAGCAGCCACCGTTTCGGTTACGGTCAGCCCCAGCATTTT. Translating gives CASSHRFGYGQPQHF. The J gene is TRBJ1-5, the V gene TRBV6-5; no definite D call. The CDR3 is 15 amino acids. The V end lost 6 bases, the J end lost 6 bases, and 18 bases lay between the germline ends. Looked up from germline, CDR1 is MNHEY and CDR2 is SVGAGI.

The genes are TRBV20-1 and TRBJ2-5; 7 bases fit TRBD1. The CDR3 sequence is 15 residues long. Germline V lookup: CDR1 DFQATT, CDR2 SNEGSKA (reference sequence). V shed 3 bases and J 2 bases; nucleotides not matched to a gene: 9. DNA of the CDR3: TGCAGTGCTAGGTCGACAGGGCACCGACAAGAGACCCAGTACTTC. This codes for CSARSTGHRQETQYF.

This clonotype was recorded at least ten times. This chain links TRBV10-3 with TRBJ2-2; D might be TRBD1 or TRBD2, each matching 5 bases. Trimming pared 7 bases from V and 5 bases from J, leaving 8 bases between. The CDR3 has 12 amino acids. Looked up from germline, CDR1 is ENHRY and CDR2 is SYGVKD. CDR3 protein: CAITGATGELFF. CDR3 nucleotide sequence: TGTGCCATCACCGGGGCGACCGGGGAGCTGTTTTTT.

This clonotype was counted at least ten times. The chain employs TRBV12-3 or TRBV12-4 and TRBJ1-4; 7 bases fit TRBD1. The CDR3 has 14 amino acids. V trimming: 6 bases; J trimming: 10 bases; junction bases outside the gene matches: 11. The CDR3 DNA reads TGTGCCAGCAGCCTAGGACAGGTAGTGGGAAAACTGTTTTTT. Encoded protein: CASSLGQVVGKLFF.

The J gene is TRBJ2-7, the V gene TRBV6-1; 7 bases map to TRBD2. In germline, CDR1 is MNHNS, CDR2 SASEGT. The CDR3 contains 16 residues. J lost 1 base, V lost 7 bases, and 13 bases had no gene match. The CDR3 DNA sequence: TGTGCCAGCAAAGGTTCCCTAGCGGTTCGATCCTACGAGCAGTACTTC. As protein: CASKGSLAVRSYEQYF.

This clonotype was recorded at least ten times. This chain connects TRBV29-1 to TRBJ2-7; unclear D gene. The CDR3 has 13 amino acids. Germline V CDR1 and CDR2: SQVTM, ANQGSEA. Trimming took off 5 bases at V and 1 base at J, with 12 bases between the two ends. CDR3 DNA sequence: TGCAGCGTTACGACCCAGTGGTCCTACGAGCAGTACTTC. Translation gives CSVTTQWSYEQYF.

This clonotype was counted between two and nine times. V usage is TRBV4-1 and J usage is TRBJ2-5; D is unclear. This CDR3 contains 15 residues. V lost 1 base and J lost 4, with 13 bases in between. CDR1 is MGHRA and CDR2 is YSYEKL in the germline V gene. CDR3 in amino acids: CASSQASGLRETQYF. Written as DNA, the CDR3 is TGCGCCAGCAGCCAAGCATCAGGTTTGAGAGAGACCCAGTACTTC.

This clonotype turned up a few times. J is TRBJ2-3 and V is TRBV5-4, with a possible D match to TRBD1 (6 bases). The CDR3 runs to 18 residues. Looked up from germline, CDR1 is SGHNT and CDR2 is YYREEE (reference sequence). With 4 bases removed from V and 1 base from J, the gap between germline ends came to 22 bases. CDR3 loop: CASSLFGNRDKRTDTQYF. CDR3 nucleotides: TGTGCCAGCAGCCTGTTCGGAAACAGGGACAAACGCACAGATACGCAGTATTTT.

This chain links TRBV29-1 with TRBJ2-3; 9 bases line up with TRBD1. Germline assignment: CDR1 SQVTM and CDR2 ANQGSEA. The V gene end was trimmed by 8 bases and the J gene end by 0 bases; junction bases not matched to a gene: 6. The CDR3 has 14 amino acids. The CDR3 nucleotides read TGCAGCCATCTTGGACAGGGGAGCACAGATACGCAGTATTTT. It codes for CSHLGQGSTDTQYF.

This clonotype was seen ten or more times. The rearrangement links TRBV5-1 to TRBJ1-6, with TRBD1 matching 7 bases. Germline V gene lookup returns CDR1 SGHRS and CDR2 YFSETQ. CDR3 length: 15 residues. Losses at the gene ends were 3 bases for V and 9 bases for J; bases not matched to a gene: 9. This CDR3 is CASSSEQGSISPLHF. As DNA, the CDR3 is TGCGCCAGCAGCTCGGAACAGGGGAGTATTTCACCCCTCCACTTT.

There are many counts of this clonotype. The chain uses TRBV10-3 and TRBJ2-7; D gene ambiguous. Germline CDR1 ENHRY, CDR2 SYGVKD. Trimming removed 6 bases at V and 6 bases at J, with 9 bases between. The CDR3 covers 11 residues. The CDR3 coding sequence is TGTGCCATCAGCACAATTAGCGAGCAGTACTTC. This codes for CAISTISEQYF.